Presented here are 14 T cell receptor beta chains from one specimen sequenced in a study of blood T cell repertoires in COVID-19. The protocol was immunoSEQ multiplex PCR, while the TCRdb copy is restricted to in-frame clones and leaves out a portion. The sample yields around 25,000 clones, 91% seen once. Material: peripheral blood. The receptors come from a human donor with active COVID-19. The donor label of this sample is uncertain.

The genes are TRBV27 and TRBJ2-5, with a weak D call TRBD1 (5 bases). The length of the CDR3 is 15 residues. Deletions cut 5 bases from V and 9 bases from J, with 22 bases between. Germline V gene sequence: CDR1 MNHEY, CDR2 SMNVEV (reference sequence). The CDR3 protein is CASSADTDRLRPQYF. The DNA for the CDR3 is TGTGCCAGCAGTGCCGACACCGACAGACTTCGCCCCCAGTACTTC.

A single count supports this clone. This chain joins TRBV7-2 and TRBJ2-3, with TRBD1 as a possible D gene (5 bases). V shed 2 bases and J shed 6 bases, with 18 bases lying between them. The CDR3 totals 16 residues. Germline lookup yields CDR1 SGHTA and CDR2 FQGNSA. CDR3 coding DNA: TGTGCCAGCAGCTTATCCGCCGACAGATTGGGGGATACGCAGTATTTT. Protein: CASSLSADRLGDTQYF.

V gene TRBV10-1 combines with J gene TRBJ2-3; D perhaps matches TRBD2 (5 bases). The CDR3 runs to 16 residues. Germline V gene sequence: CDR1 WNHNN, CDR2 SYGVQD (reference sequence). V was shortened by 5 bases and J by 0 bases, with 15 bases between the two germline ends. The CDR3, as DNA: TGCGCCAGCAGTCATGGCCCGGGAAGTAGCACAGATACGCAGTATTTT. Its protein is CASSHGPGSSTDTQYF.

This sequence joins TRBV5-4 and TRBJ1-2; no clear D. The CDR3 extends over 15 amino acids. The V end lost 2 bases, the J end lost 0 bases, and 11 bases lay between the germline ends. CDR1 is SGHNT, CDR2 YYREEE, per germline (reference sequence). The CDR3: CASSFERDTNYGYTF. CDR3 sequence (DNA): TGTGCCAGCAGCTTTGAGAGGGATACTAACTATGGCTACACCTTC.

The chain is built from TRBV28 and TRBJ2-5, with 8 bases identical to TRBD1. Per germline, CDR1 MDHEN and CDR2 SYDVKM. There are 13 residues in the CDR3. V was clipped by 5 bases and J by 5 bases; unmatched bases: 4. CDR3 region: CASSGQGEETQYF. For the CDR3, the DNA is TGTGCCAGCAGTGGACAGGGTGAGGAGACCCAGTACTTC. Filled out from reference TRBV28 and TRBJ2-5, the complete variable domain reads DVKVTQSSRYLVKRTGEKVFLECVQDMDHENMFWYRQDPGLGLRLIYFSYDVKMKEKGDIPEGYSVSREKKERFSLILESASTNQTSMYLCASSGQGEETQYFGPGTRLLVL.

The rearrangement links TRBV3-1 (or the pseudogene TRBV3-2) to TRBJ2-4; weak D call: TRBD2 (5 bases). This CDR3 comprises 19 residues. Germline CDR1 and CDR2: LGHDT and YNNKEL (reference sequence). V shed 4 bases and J shed 3 bases, with 25 bases lying between them. CDR3 nucleotide sequence: TGTGCCAGCAGCCCGGCCCCGGCAGGCCTCTTGAGGGTCAAAAACATTCAGTACTTC. It encodes CASSPAPAGLLRVKNIQYF.

The chain uses TRBV3-1 (or the pseudogene TRBV3-2) and TRBJ1-5, with 7 bases identical to TRBD1. Looked up from germline, CDR1 is LGHDT and CDR2 is YNNKEL (reference sequence). The CDR3 covers 17 residues. V was clipped by 1 base and J by 0 bases; unmatched bases: 6. The CDR3 region is CASSQAATGFSNQPQHF. In DNA, the CDR3 is TGTGCCAGCAGCCAAGCAGCGACAGGGTTTAGCAATCAGCCCCAGCATTTT.

The rearrangement links TRBV7-2 to TRBJ2-5, with 8 bases that match TRBD2. The CDR3 sequence is 16 residues long. Trimming at V came to 1 base and at J to 5 bases, leaving 9 bases not matched to a gene. Germline lookup yields CDR1 SGHTA and CDR2 FQGNSA. The CDR3: CASSLVVGRARETQYF. The CDR3 DNA sequence: TGTGCCAGCAGCTTAGTGGTCGGGAGGGCCAGGGAGACCCAGTACTTC.

The V call is TRBV19, the J call TRBJ2-1; 8 nucleotides line up with TRBD1. The junction had 11 bases not matched to a gene; V was cut back by 10 bases and J by 3 bases. The CDR3 consists of 15 residues. CDR1 and CDR2 (germline): LNHDA, SQIVND (reference sequence). The DNA of the CDR3 is TGTGCCACTACAACCGACAGGGGTCTCTACAATGAGCAGTTCTTC. Translated: CATTTDRGLYNEQFF.

J is TRBJ2-3 and V is TRBV10-3; tentatively, D is TRBD2 (6 bases). The CDR3 totals 13 residues. Trimming pared 3 bases from V and 3 bases from J, leaving 7 bases between. Germline V gives CDR1 ENHRY, CDR2 SYGVKD. CDR3 nucleotide sequence: TGTGCCATCAGTGATGGAGGGACAGATACGCAGTATTTT. Amino acid sequence: CAISDGGTDTQYF.

This rearrangement joins TRBV5-4 to TRBJ2-5, with 11 bases that match TRBD2. Trimming at V came to 4 bases and at J to 5 bases, leaving 10 bases not matched to a gene. CDR3 size: 16 residues. The germline V gene has CDR1 SGHNT and CDR2 YYREEE (reference sequence). CDR3 region: CASSQGSGGASETQYF. Written as DNA, the CDR3 is TGTGCCAGCAGCCAGGGTAGCGGGGGGGCCAGCGAGACCCAGTACTTC. The full variable domain, completed using reference TRBV5-4 and TRBJ2-5, is ETGVTQSPTHLIKTRGQQVTLRCSSQSGHNTVSWYQQALGQGPQFIFQYYREEENGRGNFPPRFSGLQFPNYSSELNVNALELDDSALYLCASSQGSGGASETQYFGPGTRLLVL.

The chain is built from TRBV7-6 and TRBJ2-3, with 8 positions matching TRBD2. The CDR3 contains 16 residues. J was trimmed by 0 bases and V by 1 base; bases with no gene match: 3. Germline V gene lookup returns CDR1 SGHVS and CDR2 FNYEAQ. CDR3 loop: CASSLEASGSTDTQYF. The CDR3 DNA follows: TGTGCCAGCAGCTTAGAAGCTAGCGGGAGCACAGATACGCAGTATTTT.

The chain links TRBV19 to TRBJ2-7; maybe TRBD1 (5 bases). Germline V gene sequence: CDR1 LNHDA, CDR2 SQIVND (reference sequence). Between the trimmed V and J ends, which lost 4 bases and 1 base, there was a span of 11 bases. This CDR3 contains 14 residues. The CDR3: CASSNGQGSYEQYF. The CDR3 DNA reads TGTGCCAGTAGTAATGGGCAGGGTTCCTACGAGCAGTACTTC.

The rearrangement uses TRBV28 and TRBJ2-7, with D tentatively TRBD1 (7 bases). Germline-derived CDR1 and CDR2 are MDHEN and SYDVKM. The CDR3 spans 12 residues. Trimming removed 7 bases at V and 4 bases at J, with 11 bases between. The CDR3 here is CASKTGRYEQYF. DNA for the CDR3: TGTGCCAGCAAGACAGGGAGGTACGAGCAGTACTTC.